These T cell receptor beta chains were read from a single sample in a study of cytomegalovirus exposure and HLA in healthy donors. The table came from immunoSEQ multiplex PCR; TCRdb's copy has only in-frame clones and leaves some out. Of approximately 100,000 clones in the sample, about 70% were seen once. Sequenced material: PBMCs. The receptors stem from a woman between 40 and 55 years old in good health and CMV-seronegative. The CDR3 runs from the conserved cysteine through the conserved F or W. The D gene is left open where the match is weak. Size tells how often a clone was seen (once, few, many) or the class of an expanded clone, and some rows leave it out.

d_gene: TRBD1; j_gene: TRBJ2-4; abundance: NA; v_gene: TRBV5-8; CDR3nt: TGTGCCAGCAGTCAGACAGGGGCAGGAAACATTCAGTACTTC; CDR3aa: CASSQTGAGNIQYF
d_gene: NA; j_gene: TRBJ1-3; abundance: NA; v_gene: TRBV4-3; CDR3nt: TGCGCCAGCAGCCCGATTACAGGAAACACCATATATTTT; CDR3aa: CASSPITGNTIYF
d_gene: TRBD1; j_gene: TRBJ2-1; abundance: NA; v_gene: TRBV11-1; CDR3nt: TGTGCCAGCAGCTTATACAGGGGAAGCTCCTACAATGAGCAGTTCTTC; CDR3aa: CASSLYRGSSYNEQFF
d_gene: TRBD1; j_gene: TRBJ2-7; abundance: NA; v_gene: TRBV5-1; CDR3nt: TGCGCCAGCAGCTCTCAGGGACAGGGTTTGCTGTACTTC; CDR3aa: CASSSQGQGLLYF
d_gene: NA; j_gene: TRBJ2-2; abundance: NA; v_gene: TRBV29-1; CDR3nt: TGCAGCGTTGAATCCCCAAAGAACACCGGGGAGCTGTTTTTT; CDR3aa: CSVESPKNTGELFF
d_gene: NA; j_gene: TRBJ1-5; abundance: once; v_gene: TRBV4-1; CDR3nt: TGCGCCAGCAGCCGGGGCGGATTAAGGGCCCACCAGCCCCAGCATTTT; CDR3aa: CASSRGGLRAHQPQHF
d_gene: NA; j_gene: TRBJ1-4; abundance: NA; v_gene: TRBV6-5; CDR3nt: TGTGCCAGCAGTTACCAATGGACAGACCTTAATGAAAAACTGTTTTTT; CDR3aa: CASSYQWTDLNEKLFF
d_gene: NA; j_gene: TRBJ2-1; abundance: NA; v_gene: TRBV7-8; CDR3nt: TGTGCCAGCAGCCAACGGACCCCGGAGGCTTACAATGAGCAGTTCTTC; CDR3aa: CASSQRTPEAYNEQFF
d_gene: TRBD1; j_gene: TRBJ2-1; abundance: NA; v_gene: TRBV7-9; CDR3nt: TGTGCCAGCAGTCCCGGGACAGACGTCTACAATGAGCAGTTCTTC; CDR3aa: CASSPGTDVYNEQFF
d_gene: TRBD1; j_gene: TRBJ1-5; abundance: NA; v_gene: TRBV4-1; CDR3nt: TGCGCCAGCAGCCGTGGGACAGGGGAAAATCAGCCCCAGCATTTT; CDR3aa: CASSRGTGENQPQHF
d_gene: NA; j_gene: TRBJ2-7; abundance: NA; v_gene: TRBV5-4; CDR3nt: TGTGCCAGCAGCCCCGAGGCTGCCTCCTACGAGCAGTACTTC; CDR3aa: CASSPEAASYEQYF
d_gene: NA; j_gene: TRBJ1-1; abundance: NA; v_gene: TRBV7-3; CDR3nt: TGTGCCAGCAGCCCCGGGTCTAACACTGAAGCTTTCTTT; CDR3aa: CASSPGSNTEAFF
d_gene: NA; j_gene: TRBJ2-3; abundance: NA; v_gene: TRBV21-1; CDR3nt: TGTGCCAGCAGCAACAGTCCCGTCTGCCGGGGGGGCACAGATACGCAGTATTTT; CDR3aa: CASSNSPVCRGGTDTQYF
d_gene: NA; j_gene: TRBJ2-1; abundance: NA; v_gene: TRBV7-2; CDR3nt: TGTGCCAGCAGCTTAGGACACCAAATCCTCAATGAGCAGTTCTTC; CDR3aa: CASSLGHQILNEQFF
d_gene: NA; j_gene: TRBJ1-5; abundance: once; v_gene: TRBV6-5; CDR3nt: TGTGCCAGCAGTGACCGGGATTACAATCAGCCCCAGCATTTT; CDR3aa: CASSDRDYNQPQHF
d_gene: NA; j_gene: TRBJ2-3; abundance: NA; v_gene: TRBV5-6; CDR3nt: TGTGCCAGCAGCCGCACTATCGGCGGAGGGTGGTATTTT; CDR3aa: CASSRTIGGGWYF
d_gene: TRBD1; j_gene: TRBJ1-6; abundance: NA; v_gene: TRBV30; CDR3nt: TGTGCCTGGGGGACAGGGGCTTTAGGGTCCTATAATTCACCCCTCCACTTT; CDR3aa: CAWGTGALGSYNSPLHF
d_gene: NA; j_gene: TRBJ2-2; abundance: NA; v_gene: TRBV5-8; CDR3nt: TGTGCCAGCAGCTTGGGTAACAGTTTCATGGCCGGGGAGCTGTTTTTT; CDR3aa: CASSLGNSFMAGELFF
d_gene: NA; j_gene: TRBJ1-1; abundance: NA; v_gene: TRBV9; CDR3nt: TGTGCCAGCAGCGTGGGGGCCCTGCCGGAGGAAGCTTTCTTT; CDR3aa: CASSVGALPEEAFF
d_gene: TRBD1; j_gene: TRBJ2-2; abundance: NA; v_gene: TRBV9; CDR3nt: TGTGCCAGCAGCGTAGCGGGGACAGCGAACACCGGGGAGCTGTTTTTT; CDR3aa: CASSVAGTANTGELFF
d_gene: TRBD2; j_gene: TRBJ2-5; abundance: NA; v_gene: TRBV29-1; CDR3nt: TGCAGCGTTCGCACTAGCGGGACCCTTGGCCAAGAGACCCAGTACTTC; CDR3aa: CSVRTSGTLGQETQYF
d_gene: NA; j_gene: TRBJ2-3; abundance: NA; v_gene: TRBV5-6; CDR3nt: TGTGCCAGCAGCTTTATCGGAGCAGATACGCAGTATTTT; CDR3aa: CASSFIGADTQYF
d_gene: NA; j_gene: TRBJ1-2; abundance: NA; v_gene: TRBV11-2; CDR3nt: TGTGCCAGCAGCTCGACGGCGGGGCTCTATGGCTACACCTTC; CDR3aa: CASSSTAGLYGYTF
d_gene: TRBD2; j_gene: TRBJ2-7; abundance: NA; v_gene: TRBV9; CDR3nt: TGTGCCAGCAGCGCATATAGCGGGCCTTCCTACGAGCAGTACTTC; CDR3aa: CASSAYSGPSYEQYF
d_gene: NA; j_gene: TRBJ1-5; abundance: NA; v_gene: TRBV7-8; CDR3nt: TGTGCCAGCAGCTTATACGGGGGGGGCAATCAGCCCCAGCATTTT; CDR3aa: CASSLYGGGNQPQHF
d_gene: TRBD2; j_gene: TRBJ2-3; abundance: NA; v_gene: TRBV7-9; CDR3nt: TGTGCCAGCAGCCCGGGGACTAGCGGGGACGTAGATACGCAGTATTTT; CDR3aa: CASSPGTSGDVDTQYF
d_gene: TRBD1; j_gene: TRBJ1-4; abundance: NA; v_gene: TRBV30; CDR3nt: TGTGCCTGGAGTGGTGACAGGGTCTCGAATGAAAAACTGTTTTTT; CDR3aa: CAWSGDRVSNEKLFF
d_gene: NA; j_gene: TRBJ1-2; abundance: medium-sized; v_gene: TRBV28; CDR3nt: TGTGCCAGCACCCCCCTCGGGGATAACTATGGCTACACCTTC; CDR3aa: CASTPLGDNYGYTF
d_gene: NA; j_gene: TRBJ2-5; abundance: NA; v_gene: TRBV5-4; CDR3nt: TGTGCCAGCAGCTTGTGGGAGACTCAAGAGACCCAGTACTTC; CDR3aa: CASSLWETQETQYF